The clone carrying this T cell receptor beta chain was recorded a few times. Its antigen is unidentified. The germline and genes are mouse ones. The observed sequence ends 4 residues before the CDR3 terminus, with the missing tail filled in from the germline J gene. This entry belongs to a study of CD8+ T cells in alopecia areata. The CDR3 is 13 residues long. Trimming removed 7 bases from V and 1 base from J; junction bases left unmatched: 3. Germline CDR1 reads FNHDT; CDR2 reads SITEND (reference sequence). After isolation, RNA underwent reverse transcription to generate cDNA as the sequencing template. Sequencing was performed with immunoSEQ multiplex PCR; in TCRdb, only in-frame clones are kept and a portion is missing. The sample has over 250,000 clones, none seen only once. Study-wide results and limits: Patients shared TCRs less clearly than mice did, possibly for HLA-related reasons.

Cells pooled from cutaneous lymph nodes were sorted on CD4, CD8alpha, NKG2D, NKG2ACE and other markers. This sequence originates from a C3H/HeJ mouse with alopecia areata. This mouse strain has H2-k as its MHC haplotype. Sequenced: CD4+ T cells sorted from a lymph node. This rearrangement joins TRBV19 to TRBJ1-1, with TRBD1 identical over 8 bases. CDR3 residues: CASVTGVNTEVFF. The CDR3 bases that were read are TGTGCCAGCGTGACAGGGGTGAACACA.